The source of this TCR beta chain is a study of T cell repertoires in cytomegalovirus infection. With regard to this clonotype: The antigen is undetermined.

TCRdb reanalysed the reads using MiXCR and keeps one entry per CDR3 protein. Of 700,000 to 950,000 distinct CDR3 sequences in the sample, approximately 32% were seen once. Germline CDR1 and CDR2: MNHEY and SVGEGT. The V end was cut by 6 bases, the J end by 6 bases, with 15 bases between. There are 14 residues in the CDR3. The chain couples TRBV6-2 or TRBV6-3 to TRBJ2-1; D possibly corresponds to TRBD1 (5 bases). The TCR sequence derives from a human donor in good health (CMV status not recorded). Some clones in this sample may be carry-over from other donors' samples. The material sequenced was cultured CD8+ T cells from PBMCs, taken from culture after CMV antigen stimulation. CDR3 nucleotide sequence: TGTGCCAGCAGCGAGACAGTTGAAGTCAATGAGCAGTTCTTC. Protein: CASSETVEVNEQFF.